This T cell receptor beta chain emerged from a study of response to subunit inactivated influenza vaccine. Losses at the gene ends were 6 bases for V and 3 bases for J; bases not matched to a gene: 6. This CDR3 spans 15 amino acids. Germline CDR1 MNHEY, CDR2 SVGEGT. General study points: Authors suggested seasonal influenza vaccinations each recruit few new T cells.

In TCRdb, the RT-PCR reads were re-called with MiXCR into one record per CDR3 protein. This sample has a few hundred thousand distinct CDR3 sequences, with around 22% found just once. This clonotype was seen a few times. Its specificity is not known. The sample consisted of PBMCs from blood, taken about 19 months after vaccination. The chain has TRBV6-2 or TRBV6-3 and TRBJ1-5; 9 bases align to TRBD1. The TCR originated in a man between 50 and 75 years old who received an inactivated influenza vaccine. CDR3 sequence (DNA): TGTGCCAGCAGGGGGACAGGGATTAACAATCAGCCCCAGCATTTT. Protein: CASRGTGINNQPQHF.